One TCR beta chain is described in this entry. What it binds is unknown. An end of the junction does not agree with germline; a read error may underlie this. The sample is drawn from a study of blood T cells in healthy people across ages. Study-wide findings and caveats: Diversity of TCR beta correlated strongly with naive T cell percentage.

This CDR3 contains 13 residues. Per the germline V gene, CDR1 is MNHEY and CDR2 is SVGAGI. RNA extraction gave at least 5 micrograms of total RNA per sample. Together with a sample-barcoded 5' primer, a J-beta primer mix was included in a second PCR lasting roughly 6 to 12 cycles. Sequencing recovered at least 2.5 million CDR3-containing paired-end reads from each sample. TCRdb processed the 5' RACE reads anew with MiXCR; each CDR3 protein has one entry. The profile covers about 1.6 million distinct CDR3 sequences, with almost 35% appearing a single time and approximately 10% taken by the ten largest.

Sequencing was done on a sample of blood. The V gene is TRBV6-5, the J gene TRBJ2-3; TRBD2 is a possible D gene (6 bases). The receptor was isolated from a woman aged 25 to 39 in good health. The CDR3 nucleotides read TGTGCCAGCAGTAAGCCGTCTAGCGATATGCAGTATTTT. Translated: CASSKPSSDMQYF.